This T cell receptor beta chain was obtained from a study of cytomegalovirus exposure and HLA in healthy donors. About this clone: Its antigen is not known.

General study points: Sequencing likely produced, as an artifact, a cluster of highly shared sequence variants.

The PCR used 60 Vbeta and 13 Jbeta primers. Repertoires were generated with immunoSEQ multiplex PCR, while TCRdb's copy carries only in-frame clones and drops some. The data contain under 250,000 clones, roughly 80% of them seen just once; the ten biggest clones take up roughly 3%. The sequence derives from a woman aged 25 to 39 in good health and CMV-seronegative. Sequenced: PBMCs.

CDR3 amino acids: CASSEEGLVQFF. As DNA, the CDR3 is TGTGCCAGCAGTGAGGAGGGGCTCGTGCAGTTCTTC. This chain uses TRBV2 with TRBJ2-1; D possibly corresponds to TRBD2 (6 bases). Trimming stripped 3 bases from V and 12 bases from J, with 12 bases between. This CDR3 spans 12 amino acids. Per germline, CDR1 SNHLY and CDR2 FYNNEI.